This T cell receptor (beta chain) was sequenced during a study of shared clonotypes between healthy human individuals. Study background: Donors consisted of two women and a few men between 18 and 49.

The length of the CDR3 is 14 residues. CDR1 and CDR2 from the germline V gene are SGHVS and FNYEAQ. V lost 3 bases, J lost 0 bases, and 9 bases lay in between. Donors included only healthy HIV-negative adults lacking recent acute infections or vaccinations. All the donors were Caucasian adults who lived in Nashville, Tennessee. The deep-level immunoSEQ assay was used. TCRdb's copy holds only in-frame clones and misses some; the assay was immunoSEQ multiplex PCR. The sample lists around 430,000 clones; about 85% were seen once. Sequencing was carried out using PBMCs. The V gene is TRBV7-6, the J gene TRBJ2-7; tentative D call: TRBD2 (5 bases). The TCR comes from a woman in her thirties or forties in good health. Some clones in this sample may be carry-over from other donors' samples. This chain's CDR3 is CASSFSEDSYEQYF. CDR3 DNA: TGTGCCAGCAGCTTCTCGGAGGACTCCTACGAGCAGTACTTC.